This T cell receptor beta chain originates from a study of T cell responses to AZD1222 COVID-19 vaccine. Findings of the study overall: The donor group comprised mostly white British people and more females; the analysis possibly underestimated clonal diversity.

The CDR3 runs to 14 residues. Trimming pared 6 bases from V and 0 bases from J, leaving 6 bases between. The germline CDR1 and CDR2 sequences are MNHEY and SVGAGI. To note about this clone: Its antigen remains unknown.

Generated by immunoSEQ multiplex PCR, the TCRdb table keeps only in-frame clones and is missing some. The table has roughly 150,000 clones, 70% to 90% seen once. Sequencing was performed on peripheral blood, taken on day 0 of AZD1222 vaccination. This TCR came from an adult in good health. V gene TRBV6-5 combines with J gene TRBJ2-6; D is unclear. CDR3 bases: TGTGCCAGCAGCAAAACCTCTGGGGCCAACGTCCTGACTTTC. Translated, it gives CASSKTSGANVLTF.